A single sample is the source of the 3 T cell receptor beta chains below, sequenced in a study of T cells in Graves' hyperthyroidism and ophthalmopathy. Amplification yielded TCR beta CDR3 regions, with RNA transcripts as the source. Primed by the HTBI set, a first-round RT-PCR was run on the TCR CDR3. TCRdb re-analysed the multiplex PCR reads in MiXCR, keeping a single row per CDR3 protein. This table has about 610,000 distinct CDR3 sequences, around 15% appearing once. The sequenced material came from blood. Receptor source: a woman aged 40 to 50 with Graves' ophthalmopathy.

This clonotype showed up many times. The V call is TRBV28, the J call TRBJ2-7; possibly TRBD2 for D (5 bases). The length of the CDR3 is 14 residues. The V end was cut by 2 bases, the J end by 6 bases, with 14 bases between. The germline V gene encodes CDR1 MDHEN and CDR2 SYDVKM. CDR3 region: CASSLQLFGGEQYF. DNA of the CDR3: TGTGCCAGCAGTTTACAACTGTTCGGAGGCGAGCAGTACTTC. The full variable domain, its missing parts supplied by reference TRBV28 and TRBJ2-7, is DVKVTQSSRYLVKRTGEKVFLECVQDMDHENMFWYRQDPGLGLRLIYFSYDVKMKEKGDIPEGYSVSREKKERFSLILESASTNQTSMYLCASSLQLFGGEQYFGPGTRLTVT.

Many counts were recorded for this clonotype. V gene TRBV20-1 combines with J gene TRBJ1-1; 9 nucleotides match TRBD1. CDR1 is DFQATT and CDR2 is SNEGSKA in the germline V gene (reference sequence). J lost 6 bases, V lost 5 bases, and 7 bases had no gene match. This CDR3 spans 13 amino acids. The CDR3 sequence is CSAVGQGKAEAFF. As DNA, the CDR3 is TGCAGTGCTGTAGGACAGGGGAAGGCTGAAGCTTTCTTT.

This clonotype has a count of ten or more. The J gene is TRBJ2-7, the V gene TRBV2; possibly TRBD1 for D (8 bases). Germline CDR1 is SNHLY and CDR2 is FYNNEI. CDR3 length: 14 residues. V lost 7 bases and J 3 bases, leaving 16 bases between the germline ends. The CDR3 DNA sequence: TGTGCCAGCACTAAACAGGGGGGGGACTACGAGCAGTACTTC. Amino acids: CASTKQGGDYEQYF. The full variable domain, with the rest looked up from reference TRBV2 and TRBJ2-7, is EPEVTQTPSHQVTQMGQEVILRCVPISNHLYFYWYRQILGQKVEFLVSFYNNEISEKSEIFDDQFSVERPDGSNFTLKIRSTKLEDSAMYFCASTKQGGDYEQYFGPGTRLTVT.